The table lists the clone carrying this T cell receptor (beta chain) with a few counts. Its antigen is not identified. The sample is drawn from a study of blood T cells in healthy people across ages. General study findings and limits: PBMCs went unsorted, and a conclusive naive versus antigen-experienced comparison was therefore prevented.

The length of the CDR3 is 14 residues. Trimming removed 3 bases from V and 0 bases from J, with 8 bases in between. CDR1 and CDR2 from the germline V gene are SGHTA and FQGNSA. For the second PCR, which ran for about 6 to 12 cycles, a sample-barcoded 5' primer and a J-beta primer mix were used. TCRdb processed the 5' RACE reads anew with MiXCR; each CDR3 protein has one entry. The repertoire holds 1.5 million to 2 million distinct CDR3 sequences, with around 48% as singletons. The sequenced sample was blood. This TCR was sampled from a woman aged 40 to 55 in good health. This chain links TRBV7-2 with TRBJ1-1; D unclear. For the CDR3, the DNA is TGTGCCAGCAGCTTGAGGGCTGTGAACACTGAAGCTTTCTTT. Translated: CASSLRAVNTEAFF.